This record covers a single TCR beta chain. Trimming removed 5 bases from V and 8 bases from J, with 21 bases in between. The germline CDR1 and CDR2 sequences are LGHDT and YNNKEL (reference sequence). The CDR3 extends over 16 amino acids. Enrollees, roughly 18 to 95 years old, lived in 24 US areas. This specimen comes from a study of blood T cell repertoires in COVID-19. Study-level information: The samples span acute and convalescent COVID-19 from the United States, Italy and Spain. Sources were T cells, B-cell-depleted T cells, or PBMCs; the material itself was cDNA or gDNA.

The data were produced by immunoSEQ multiplex PCR, yet TCRdb's version contains in-frame clones alone and is incomplete. The sample carries 150,000 or so clones, around 82% recorded once. Specimen: PBMCs or T cells enriched from blood (not recorded which). The rearrangement uses TRBV3-1 (or the pseudogene TRBV3-2) and TRBJ2-2, with a tentative D call TRBD2 (6 bases). The source of this sequence is a man aged 40-50 years who had recovered from COVID-19. In nucleotides, the CDR3 is TGTGCCAGCAGCAGGAGGGACCCCGGCGCCGTGGGGGAGCTGTTTTTT. It encodes CASSRRDPGAVGELFF.